One sample yielded the 17 T cell receptor beta chains listed below, sequenced in a study of blood T cell repertoires in COVID-19. The method was immunoSEQ multiplex PCR; TCRdb's version includes in-frame clones alone and lacks a portion of them. The sample lists roughly 210,000 clones; over 75% were seen once. Source material: PBMCs or T cells enriched from blood (not recorded which). These receptors all stem from a man aged 25-40 years in a cohort exposed to, infected with or recovered from COVID-19 (not recorded which).

This clone showed up just a few times. The chain is built from TRBV28 and TRBJ1-2; 9 bases match TRBD1. Germline V CDR1 and CDR2: MDHEN, SYDVKM. The V segment lost 6 bases and the J segment 7 bases; nucleotides outside the gene matches: 15. This CDR3 region has 16 residues. As DNA, the CDR3 is TGTGCCAGCAGCGGGGCAAGACAGGGGGACATTAGTGGCTACACCTTC. It encodes CASSGARQGDISGYTF.

The rearrangement uses TRBV5-1 and TRBJ2-1; D remains ambiguous. This CDR3 is 13 amino acids long. Per the germline V gene, CDR1 is SGHRS and CDR2 is YFSETQ. Trimming stripped 0 bases from V and 10 bases from J, with 11 bases between. Here the CDR3 DNA reads TGCGCCAGCAGCTTGGTGGGCAGTCAAGAGCAGTTCTTC. This sequence encodes CASSLVGSQEQFF. Full variable domain (missing parts from reference TRBV5-1 and TRBJ2-1): KAGVTQTPRYLIKTRGQQVTLSCSPISGHRSVSWYQQTPGQGLQFLFEYFSETQRNKGNFPGRFSGRQFSNSRSEMNVSTLELGDSALYLCASSLVGSQEQFFGPGTRLTVL.

This clone showed up many times. V and J are TRBV28 and TRBJ2-7; TRBD1 aligns across 9 bases. The CDR3 loop spans 15 amino acids. The V gene's germline CDR1 is MDHEN and CDR2 SYDVKM. J gave up 0 bases and V 6 bases, and 6 bases lay outside the gene matches. CDR3 DNA sequence: TGTGCCAGCAGACCACAGGGGGCGGGCTCCTACGAGCAGTACTTC. This gives the protein CASRPQGAGSYEQYF.

The chain combines TRBV7-2 with TRBJ2-7, with 10 bases identical to TRBD2. The CDR3 spans 14 residues. Looked up from germline, CDR1 is SGHTA and CDR2 is FQGNSA. V lost 5 bases to trimming and J lost 4 bases; unmatched junction nucleotides: 5. CDR3 amino acids: CASSPLAGPYEQYF. The CDR3 coding sequence is TGTGCCAGCAGCCCACTAGCGGGGCCTTACGAGCAGTACTTC.

V is TRBV7-2 and J is TRBJ2-3, with unresolved D. The ends were cut back, 3 bases at V and 2 bases at J, with 6 bases in the middle. CDR1 and CDR2 (germline): SGHTA, FQGNSA. This CDR3 region has 13 residues. CDR3 DNA: TGTGCCAGCAGCTTGGGCGACACAGATACGCAGTATTTT. Translating it yields CASSLGDTDTQYF. The entire variable domain, with the rest obtained from reference TRBV7-2 and TRBJ2-3, is as follows: GAGVSQSPSNKVTEKGKDVELRCDPISGHTALYWYRQSLGQGLEFLIYFQGNSAPDKSGLPSDRFSAERTGGSVSTLTIQRTQQEDSAVYLCASSLGDTDTQYFGPGTRLTVL.

This clone appeared once. This chain connects TRBV5-4 to TRBJ2-2, with unresolved D. Germline V lookup: CDR1 SGHNT, CDR2 YYREEE (reference sequence). The CDR3 consists of 14 residues. Trimming left V 2 bases short and J 5 bases short, with 10 bases between. The CDR3 protein is CASSLMAGTGELFF. In DNA, the CDR3 is TGTGCCAGCAGCTTAATGGCAGGAACCGGGGAGCTGTTTTTT. Based on the CDR3 plus reference TRBV5-4 and TRBJ2-2, the full variable domain is ETGVTQSPTHLIKTRGQQVTLRCSSQSGHNTVSWYQQALGQGPQFIFQYYREEENGRGNFPPRFSGLQFPNYSSELNVNALELDDSALYLCASSLMAGTGELFFGEGSRLTVL.

V is TRBV27 and J is TRBJ2-5; 7 bases are a match to TRBD2. J was trimmed by 1 base and V by 2 bases; bases with no gene match: 7. The CDR3 is made up of 16 amino acids. The germline CDR1 and CDR2 sequences are MNHEY and SMNVEV (reference sequence). CDR3 residues: CASSLIEGRGQETQYF. The CDR3 nucleotides are TGTGCCAGCAGTTTAATCGAGGGGAGGGGCCAAGAGACCCAGTACTTC.

This clone turned up a few times. The V call is TRBV9, the J call TRBJ2-3; 7 bases align to TRBD2. CDR3 size: 18 residues. Germline V gene data show CDR1 as SGDLS and CDR2 as YYNGEE. V lost 4 bases to trimming and J lost 6 bases; unmatched junction nucleotides: 20. The CDR3 region has the DNA TGTGCCAGCAGCCCGCGTGGGGGGGATAGCGTCCTGTGGGATACGCAGTATTTT. Its protein is CASSPRGGDSVLWDTQYF. The whole variable domain, remainder taken from reference TRBV9 and TRBJ2-3, is DSGVTQTPKHLITATGQRVTLRCSPRSGDLSVYWYQQSLDQGLQFLIQYYNGEERAKGNILERFSAQQFPDLHSELNLSSLELGDSALYFCASSPRGGDSVLWDTQYFGPGTRLTVL.

This clone showed up just a few times. The V gene is TRBV7-9, the J gene TRBJ1-1, with D unclear. V dropped 6 bases and J dropped 4 bases, with 27 bases sitting between them. Germline values: CDR1 SEHNR, CDR2 FQNEAQ (reference sequence). This CDR3 spans 18 amino acids. CDR3 nucleotide sequence: TGTGCCAGCAGGCCTAGCCTTGGCAGCCTGGGGTTGGGCACTGAAGCTTTCTTT. It is translated as CASRPSLGSLGLGTEAFF.

The J gene is TRBJ2-3, the V gene TRBV7-2; D possibly corresponds to TRBD1 (5 bases). Germline-derived CDR1 and CDR2 are SGHTA and FQGNSA. This CDR3 is 15 amino acids long. Trimming cost V 5 bases and J 2 bases, with 14 bases left between them. CDR3 amino acids: CASSPQDGPTDTQYF. CDR3 nucleotide sequence: TGTGCCAGCAGCCCACAGGACGGTCCCACAGATACGCAGTATTTT.

The chain employs TRBV29-1 and TRBJ2-1; 7 bases are a match to TRBD2. V lost 8 bases to trimming and J lost 10 bases; unmatched junction nucleotides: 17. CDR3 size: 14 residues. CDR1 and CDR2 from the germline V gene are SQVTM and ANQGSEA. CDR3 loop: CSLGPGGVRSEQFF. CDR3 nucleotide sequence: TGCAGCCTCGGTCCGGGGGGAGTCCGGTCCGAGCAGTTCTTC.

The chain uses TRBV13 and TRBJ2-3, with 13 bases identical to TRBD2. The CDR3 contains 16 residues. V lost 6 bases, J lost 4 bases, and 7 bases stayed unmatched. Germline CDR1 reads PRHDT; CDR2 reads FYEKMQ (reference sequence). CDR3 sequence reads: CASSVRTSGSSDTQYF. The DNA for the CDR3 is TGTGCCAGCAGTGTCCGGACTAGCGGGAGTTCAGATACGCAGTATTTT.

The chain uses TRBV5-1 and TRBJ1-2; 9 positions match TRBD1. V lost 3 bases and J lost 2; bases outside the gene matches: 5. Germline V gene data show CDR1 as SGHRS and CDR2 as YFSETQ. This CDR3 is 15 amino acids long. CDR3 in amino acids: CASSWWTGENYGYTF. The CDR3 DNA is TGCGCCAGCAGCTGGTGGACAGGGGAAAACTATGGCTACACCTTC.

The CDR3: CASSLDRVSNQPQHF. As DNA, the CDR3 is TGTGCCAGCAGTTTAGACAGGGTTAGCAATCAGCCCCAGCATTTT. The V call is TRBV27, the J call TRBJ1-5; 7 bases map to TRBD1. This CDR3 comprises 15 residues. Germline assignment: CDR1 MNHEY and CDR2 SMNVEV (reference sequence). J gave up 0 bases and V 2 bases, and 1 base lay outside the gene matches.

The rearrangement uses TRBV27 and TRBJ2-3; 15 positions agree with TRBD2. The V gene end was trimmed by 3 bases and the J gene end by 6 bases; junction bases not matched to a gene: 1. Germline assignment: CDR1 MNHEY and CDR2 SMNVEV (reference sequence). CDR3 length: 15 residues. CDR3 loop: CASSFGTSGRDTQYF. The CDR3 DNA sequence: TGTGCCAGCAGTTTTGGGACTAGCGGGAGGGATACGCAGTATTTT.

V is TRBV5-1 and J is TRBJ2-3; D uncertain. V was shortened by 0 bases and J by 0 bases, with 14 bases between the two germline ends. Germline CDR1 and CDR2: SGHRS and YFSETQ. The CDR3 loop spans 17 amino acids. CDR3 sequence (DNA): TGCGCCAGCAGCTTGGAGAGGCAGCGAACTAGCACAGATACGCAGTATTTT. As protein: CASSLERQRTSTDTQYF.

The chain combines TRBV7-9 with TRBJ1-4, with D possibly TRBD1 on 5 matching bases. The germline gives CDR1 SEHNR, CDR2 FQNEAQ (reference sequence). Trimming left V 3 bases short and J 0 bases short, with 8 bases between. The CDR3 is 15 amino acids. Here the CDR3 reads CASSFDRSTNEKLFF. CDR3 coding DNA: TGTGCCAGCAGCTTCGACAGATCAACTAATGAAAAACTGTTTTTT.